This T cell receptor beta chain was found in a study of CD8 T cells in Susac syndrome. Study background: Treatment status at blood draw for the Susac syndrome patients was therapy-naive, corticosteroids, or intravenous immunoglobulin alone.

The CDR3 consists of 12 residues. Germline-derived CDR1 and CDR2 are LGHNA and YSLEER. The V gene lost 2 bases and the J gene lost 4 bases, with 3 bases spanning the gap. Random hexamers were used to reverse transcribe an amount of roughly 0.45 to 1 ug RNA. TCRdb re-called the immunoSEQ multiplex PCR reads through MiXCR, storing one row per CDR3 protein. This table holds roughly 89,000 distinct CDR3 sequences, about 95% found once. V usage is TRBV4-3 and J usage is TRBJ2-1; the D is unclear. The source is a human donor with Susac syndrome. The sequenced material came from CD8+ T cells from PBMCs. The CDR3 region is CASSQTYNEQFF. For the CDR3, the DNA is TGCGCCAGCAGCCAAACGTACAATGAGCAGTTCTTC.